These T cell receptor beta chains were read from a single sample in a study of T cells in Graves' hyperthyroidism and ophthalmopathy. MiXCR, applied by TCRdb to the multiplex PCR reads, yields one record per CDR3 protein. Among roughly 250,000 distinct CDR3 sequences, roughly 15% were seen once, and the ten largest hold less than 15%. Sequences were obtained from blood. Receptors originate from a woman aged 35 to 49 with Graves' hyperthyroidism that later progressed to Graves' ophthalmopathy. The CDR3 runs from the conserved cysteine through the conserved F or W. The D gene is left open where the match is weak. Part of the rows lack a size; the others show once, few, many or a class for expanded clones.

TRBV12-3/TRBV12-4,-,TRBD2,TRBJ2-1,TGTGCCAGCAGTCTTACCGGGACTAGCGGGAGGAGGGATGAGCAGTTCTTC,CASSLTGTSGRRDEQFF
TRBV11-2,-,-,TRBJ1-5,TGTGCCAGCAGCTTAATGGGGGGCGATCAGCCCCAGCATTTT,CASSLMGGDQPQHF
TRBV5-1,-,-,TRBJ2-7,TGCGCCAGCAGCTTGGAGGCCGGGACACAATACGAGCAGTACTTC,CASSLEAGTQYEQYF
TRBV2,many,-,TRBJ2-1,TGTGCCAGCAATACCGACAGCTCCTACAATGAGCAGTTCTTC,CASNTDSSYNEQFF
TRBV11-2,-,TRBD1,TRBJ2-7,TGTGCCAGCAGCTTGAGACAGGGGCCAGGAGAGCAGTACTTC,CASSLRQGPGEQYF
TRBV30,-,TRBD1,TRBJ2-5,TGTGCCTGGGTTACAGGGGCCCAAGAGACCCAGTACTTC,CAWVTGAQETQYF
TRBV29-1,-,-,TRBJ2-1,TGCAGCGTTGAAGGATTGTATGCTGCGGTGGCCTACAATGAGCAGTTCTTC,CSVEGLYAAVAYNEQFF
TRBV28,-,TRBD2,TRBJ2-1,TGTGCCAGCAGTTTACTCGGACTAGCGGGAGTCCCATATGAGCAGTTCTTC,CASSLLGLAGVPYEQFF
TRBV15,many,TRBD2,TRBJ2-5,TGTGCCACCAGCAGGGGGTATAGCGGGAGGGCTGACGAGACCCAGTACTTC,CATSRGYSGRADETQYF
TRBV12-3/TRBV12-4,many,TRBD1,TRBJ1-1,TGTGCCAGCAGTTATTCGGGACAGGGTAACGCTGAAGCTTTCTTT,CASSYSGQGNAEAFF
TRBV2,many,-,TRBJ1-5,TGTGCCAGCACCCGTTTCGAACAAGGAGGCAATCAGCCCCAGCATTTT,CASTRFEQGGNQPQHF
TRBV20-1,many,-,TRBJ2-3,TGCAGTGCTAGAAAGGGGGGTGGTACGCAGTATTTT,CSARKGGGTQYF
TRBV18,many,-,TRBJ1-1,TGTGCCAGCTCACTTACTGGGGGTAGTAACACTGAAGCTTTCTTT,CASSLTGGSNTEAFF
TRBV19,many,-,TRBJ1-2,TGTGCCAGTGGCCACCTGTCGGCTAACTATGGCTACACCTTC,CASGHLSANYGYTF
TRBV11-2,many,TRBD2,TRBJ2-7,TGTGCCAGCAGCTTCGGACTAGCGGTATCCTACGAGCAGTACTTC,CASSFGLAVSYEQYF
TRBV7-9,-,TRBD2,TRBJ2-1,TGTGCCAGCAGCCGAACAACTAGCGGGGGGACCTCCTACAATGAGCAGTTCTTC,CASSRTTSGGTSYNEQFF
TRBV6-1,many,-,TRBJ1-2,TGTGCCATCGCATTAAACTCTAACTATGGCTACACCTTC,CAIALNSNYGYTF